These 32 T cell receptor beta chains share one sample of origin, sequenced in a study of response to subunit inactivated influenza vaccine. TCRdb analysed the RT-PCR reads with MiXCR anew, one entry per CDR3 protein. The sample carries 450,000 to 600,000 distinct CDR3 sequences, about 8% recorded once. The material sequenced was PBMCs from blood, taken around 25 months after vaccination. The source is a man between 45 and 75 years old who received an inactivated influenza vaccine.

V and J are TRBV20-1 and TRBJ2-7, with 14 bases matching TRBD2. Per germline, CDR1 DFQATT and CDR2 SNEGSKA (reference sequence). V shed 3 bases, J shed 2 bases, and the junction held 9 bases outside the gene matches. The CDR3 totals 17 residues. The CDR3 protein is CSASKPTSGGGPYEQYF. DNA of the CDR3: TGCAGTGCTAGTAAGCCGACTAGCGGGGGGGGGCCCTACGAGCAGTACTTC.

The rearrangement uses TRBV20-1 and TRBJ2-5; 8 positions agree with TRBD1. The CDR3 extends over 13 amino acids. Trimming removed 6 bases from V and 3 bases from J; junction bases left unmatched: 6. Germline values: CDR1 DFQATT, CDR2 SNEGSKA (reference sequence). CDR3 in amino acids: CSAPPTGEETQYF. CDR3 sequence (DNA): TGCAGTGCCCCCCCGACAGGGGAAGAGACCCAGTACTTC.

This clonotype was picked up many times. V is TRBV9 and J is TRBJ2-2, with D perhaps matching TRBD1 (6 bases). Trimming removed 5 bases from V and 6 bases from J, with 17 bases in between. Germline assignment: CDR1 SGDLS and CDR2 YYNGEE. This CDR3 region has 15 residues. As DNA, the CDR3 is TGTGCCAGCAGTCCCTTCCAGGGGTTCTCCGGGGAGCTGTTTTTT. It is translated as CASSPFQGFSGELFF.

This chain joins TRBV20-1 and TRBJ2-2, with no clear D. The V end was cut by 3 bases, the J end by 3 bases, with 5 bases between. CDR3 length: 12 residues. Germline CDR1 reads DFQATT; CDR2 reads SNEGSKA (reference sequence). The CDR3 bases are TGCAGTGCTAGGTCTTACACCGGGGAGCTGTTTTTT. This translates into CSARSYTGELFF.

The chain couples TRBV18 to TRBJ2-2; no clear D gene. Between the trimmed V and J ends, which lost 1 base and 2 bases, there was a span of 17 bases. In germline, CDR1 is KGHSH, CDR2 LQKENI. The CDR3 loop spans 18 amino acids. The CDR3 bases are TGTGCCAGCTCACCACAAGAGGTGTACAGACGAAACACCGGGGAGCTGTTTTTT. Its translation is CASSPQEVYRRNTGELFF.

This clonotype was detected a few times. The genes are TRBV12-3 or TRBV12-4 and TRBJ1-1, with no clear D. The CDR3 extends over 12 amino acids. The ends were cut back, 4 bases at V and 3 bases at J, with 6 bases in the middle. This CDR3 is CASSSQDTEAFF. As DNA, the CDR3 is TGTGCCAGCAGTTCGCAGGACACTGAAGCTTTCTTT.

This clonotype appeared a few times. The chain recombines TRBV11-2 with TRBJ2-2; D is tentatively TRBD1 or TRBD2 (7 bases each). The CDR3 contains 16 residues. Trimming stripped 1 base from V and 4 bases from J, with 13 bases between. Germline CDR1 is SGHAT and CDR2 is FQNNGV. The CDR3 loop is CASSLGGGGPTGELFF. DNA of the CDR3: TGTGCCAGCAGCTTAGGGGGAGGGGGCCCCACCGGGGAGCTGTTTTTT. Looking up the rest from reference TRBV11-2 and TRBJ2-2 gives the full variable domain: EAGVAQSPRYKIIEKRQSVAFWCNPISGHATLYWYQQILGQGPKLLIQFQNNGVVDDSQLPKDRFSAERLKGVDSTLKIQPAKLEDSAVYLCASSLGGGGPTGELFFGEGSRLTVL.

This clonotype has more than one count but fewer than ten. One end of the junction fails to match germline, which may point to a read error. V is TRBV20-1 and J is TRBJ2-7; 8 bases match TRBD1. Germline CDR1 reads DFQATT; CDR2 reads SNEGSKA (reference sequence). This CDR3 region has 16 residues. CDR3 coding DNA: TGCAGGGCTAGAGATAACGGTGGACAGGGAGTCTACGAGCAGTACTTC. Amino acid sequence: CRARDNGGQGVYEQYF.

V is TRBV7-9 and J is TRBJ1-6; tentative D call: TRBD1 (5 bases). CDR3 size: 15 residues. With 4 bases removed from V and 7 bases from J, the gap between germline ends came to 14 bases. Germline CDR1 is SEHNR and CDR2 is FQNEAQ (reference sequence). CDR3 sequence: CASSSHGDSNSPLHF. The CDR3 region has the DNA TGTGCCAGCAGCTCCCATGGGGACTCCAATTCACCCCTCCACTTT.

This clonotype showed up just a few times. The rearrangement uses TRBV6-1 and TRBJ2-1; 9 nucleotides agree with TRBD1. With 6 bases clipped from V and 0 bases from J, the junction kept 3 bases outside the gene matches. The germline V gene has CDR1 MNHNS and CDR2 SASEGT. There are 15 residues in the CDR3. DNA for the CDR3: TGTGCCAGCAGAATGACAGGGGGCTCCTACAATGAGCAGTTCTTC. This translates into CASRMTGGSYNEQFF.

The chain links TRBV20-1 to TRBJ2-1; 15 bases agree with TRBD2. The V gene's germline CDR1 is DFQATT and CDR2 SNEGSKA (reference sequence). The CDR3 runs to 16 residues. The V and J ends lost 5 bases and 8 bases, in that order; junction bases with no gene match: 10. The CDR3 coding sequence is TGCAGTGCTTCCCGGGGACTAGCGGGGGGAGATGATGAGCAGTTCTTC. This encodes CSASRGLAGGDDEQFF.

On this clonotype: The germline gene is not matched at one end of the junction; a read error may be the cause. This chain links TRBV7-2 with TRBJ1-6; D not resolved. The CDR3 is made up of 14 amino acids. Germline V gene data show CDR1 as SGHTA and CDR2 as FQGNSA. This CDR3 is CASSLDLGHSPLHF. CDR3 bases: TGTGCCAGCAGCTTAGATTTAGGCCATTCCCCCCTCCACTTT.

This chain links TRBV9 with TRBJ2-7, with D maybe TRBD2 (6 bases). Looked up from germline, CDR1 is SGDLS and CDR2 is YYNGEE. V lost 3 bases, J lost 3 bases, and 13 bases lay in between. This CDR3 spans 14 amino acids. The CDR3 region is CASSEGRTRYEQYF. CDR3 sequence (DNA): TGTGCCAGCAGCGAAGGGAGGACCCGCTACGAGCAGTACTTC.

This clonotype was observed a handful of times. This rearrangement joins TRBV6-1 to TRBJ2-1, with a possible D match to TRBD2 (5 bases). CDR3 size: 16 residues. The germline gives CDR1 MNHNS, CDR2 SASEGT. V was clipped by 1 base and J by 3 bases, with 13 bases between them. The CDR3 sequence: CASSEGTLANYNEQFF. The CDR3 DNA follows: TGTGCCAGCAGTGAAGGTACATTAGCGAACTACAATGAGCAGTTCTTC.

The rearrangement links TRBV25-1 to TRBJ2-2; D is ambiguous. This CDR3 comprises 13 residues. V was shortened by 3 bases and J by 6 bases, with 8 bases between the two germline ends. Looked up from germline, CDR1 is MGHDK and CDR2 is SYGVNS. CDR3 sequence reads: CASSDGWPGELFF. The DNA for the CDR3 is TGTGCCAGCAGTGACGGGTGGCCCGGGGAGCTGTTTTTT.

The sample holds a few counts of this clonotype. The J gene is TRBJ2-1, the V gene TRBV27; D may match TRBD1 or TRBD2 (5 bases each). The V gene lost 6 bases and the J gene lost 5 bases, with 11 bases spanning the gap. This CDR3 region has 13 residues. Looked up from germline, CDR1 is MNHEY and CDR2 is SMNVEV (reference sequence). Here the CDR3 DNA reads TGTGCCAGCAGCTGGGGGATAGACAATGAGCAGTTCTTC. Its protein product is CASSWGIDNEQFF.

The chain couples TRBV5-1 to TRBJ2-1; D possibly corresponds to TRBD2 (6 bases). The V and J ends lost 4 bases and 7 bases respectively, with 15 bases between them. CDR1 is SGHRS, CDR2 YFSETQ, per germline. This CDR3 contains 14 residues. CDR3 amino acids: CASSRGIQGNEQFF. Written as DNA, the CDR3 is TGCGCCAGCAGCCGGGGGATTCAAGGGAATGAGCAGTTCTTC.

The chain has TRBV10-3 and TRBJ2-3, with 7 bases fitting TRBD2. The J segment lost 4 bases and the V segment lost 4 bases, leaving 11 bases of the junction unmatched. The CDR3 totals 16 residues. The germline gives CDR1 ENHRY, CDR2 SYGVKD. The DNA for the CDR3 is TGTGCCATCAGTGTAAGGTTGCGGGAGCATGCAGATACGCAGTATTTT. Amino acids: CAISVRLREHADTQYF.

The genes are TRBV5-5 and TRBJ1-3; no clear D. CDR3 length: 15 amino acids. The V end was cut by 4 bases, the J end by 0 bases, with 11 bases between. Germline V lookup: CDR1 SGHKS, CDR2 YYEKEE (reference sequence). This CDR3 is CASSQILSSGNTIYF. The CDR3 coding sequence is TGTGCCAGCAGCCAAATACTGTCCTCTGGAAACACCATATATTTT. Full variable domain (rest looked up from reference TRBV5-5 and TRBJ1-3): DAGVTQSPTHLIKTRGQQVTLRCSPISGHKSVSWYQQVLGQGPQFIFQYYEKEERGRGNFPDRFSARQFPNYSSELNVNALLLGDSALYLCASSQILSSGNTIYFGEGSWLTVV.

The rearrangement joins TRBV20-1 to TRBJ2-2; D gene unclear. Trimming stripped 0 bases from V and 0 bases from J, with 8 bases between. From germline, CDR1 is DFQATT and CDR2 SNEGSKA (reference sequence). This CDR3 is built from 15 residues. CDR3 nucleotides: TGCAGTGCTAGAGAGACGCAGGCGAACACCGGGGAGCTGTTTTTT. It specifies CSARETQANTGELFF.

This clonotype was counted ten times or more. J is TRBJ2-3 and V is TRBV7-8; D may be TRBD2 (5 bases). The CDR3 is 13 residues long. V gave up 2 bases and J gave up 4 bases, with 7 bases separating them. CDR1 is SGHVS, CDR2 FQNEAQ, per germline. The CDR3 spells CASSLHGADTQYF. The CDR3 DNA is TGTGCCAGCAGCTTACACGGGGCAGATACGCAGTATTTT.

This clonotype was recorded at least ten times. The V gene is TRBV2, the J gene TRBJ1-4; TRBD1 aligns across 7 bases. Per germline, CDR1 SNHLY and CDR2 FYNNEI. V lost 6 bases to trimming and J lost 4 bases; unmatched junction nucleotides: 8. The CDR3 covers 15 residues. CDR3 DNA: TGTGCCAGCAGCACGAGGACAGGTTTTAATGAAAAACTGTTTTTT. Translated, it gives CASSTRTGFNEKLFF.

This chain connects TRBV12-3 or TRBV12-4 to TRBJ2-2; 7 nucleotides match TRBD2. The CDR3 extends over 18 amino acids. V lost 3 bases, J lost 2 bases, and 12 bases stayed unmatched. The CDR3 spells CASSFRSFGGTNTGELFF. The CDR3, as DNA: TGTGCCAGCAGTTTCCGCTCTTTCGGGGGGACCAACACCGGGGAGCTGTTTTTT.

Details on this clonotype: At one boundary the junction diverges from the germline segment, which might be a read error. The V and J genes are TRBV20-1 and TRBJ1-2; 8 nucleotides match TRBD1. The CDR3 length is 12 residues. The V gene's germline CDR1 is DFQATT and CDR2 SNEGSKA (reference sequence). The CDR3 nucleotides read TGCAGTGCTAGAAGAGGCCCAGGGGGCTACTCCTTC. Translated: CSARRGPGGYSF.

A few counts support this clonotype. This chain uses TRBV2 with TRBJ2-2; no clear D gene. The CDR3 is made up of 12 amino acids. V lost 6 bases and J 6 bases, leaving 8 bases between the germline ends. Germline V gene sequence: CDR1 SNHLY, CDR2 FYNNEI. CDR3 residues: CASRGMPGELFF. The DNA for the CDR3 is TGTGCCAGCAGGGGGATGCCCGGGGAGCTGTTTTTT. Complete variable domain (other parts from reference TRBV2 and TRBJ2-2): EPEVTQTPSHQVTQMGQEVILRCVPISNHLYFYWYRQILGQKVEFLVSFYNNEISEKSEIFDDQFSVERPDGSNFTLKIRSTKLEDSAMYFCASRGMPGELFFGEGSRLTVL.

V gene TRBV7-9 combines with J gene TRBJ2-2; D tentatively fits TRBD1 or TRBD2 (5 bases each). CDR1 is SEHNR, CDR2 FQNEAQ, per germline (reference sequence). The CDR3 has 16 residues. Trimming cost V 5 bases and J 0 bases, with 13 bases left between them. The CDR3 protein is CASSHAGTANTGELFF. The CDR3 DNA follows: TGTGCCAGCAGCCATGCCGGGACGGCGAACACCGGGGAGCTGTTTTTT.

This clonotype was counted ten times or more. The junction and the germline gene differ at one end; a read error may be behind it. V gene TRBV12-3 or TRBV12-4 combines with J gene TRBJ2-2; D remains ambiguous. CDR3 size: 14 residues. The CDR3 nucleotides read TGCGCCAGCAGCTTGTCAGGAGACACCGGGGAGCTGTTTTTT. Translated: CASSLSGDTGELFF.

This clonotype occurred a few times. The CDR3 region is CASSRHREVGTGELFF. CDR3 coding DNA: TGCGCCAGCAGCCGCCACAGGGAAGTTGGCACCGGGGAGCTGTTTTTT. The chain uses TRBV4-3 and TRBJ2-2; weak D call: TRBD1 (6 bases). The CDR3 is made up of 16 amino acids. V lost 4 bases, J lost 4 bases, and 16 bases lay in between. The germline V gene has CDR1 LGHNA and CDR2 YSLEER.

This clonotype was seen many times. The J gene is TRBJ2-3, the V gene TRBV5-1; TRBD2 agrees at 8 bases. This CDR3 has 17 amino acids. With V trimmed by 3 bases and J by 0 bases, 9 bases remained unmatched. The germline V gene has CDR1 SGHRS and CDR2 YFSETQ. The CDR3 DNA reads as TGCGCCAGCAGCTCCCAGACTGCTAGCGGGAGCACAGATACGCAGTATTTT. Residues: CASSSQTASGSTDTQYF.

This clonotype came up a few times. V gene TRBV7-9 combines with J gene TRBJ2-3, with no clear D. This CDR3 spans 14 amino acids. Germline-derived CDR1 and CDR2 are SEHNR and FQNEAQ (reference sequence). Trimming shortened V by 6 bases and J by 3 bases, and 13 bases separated the two germline ends. In DNA, the CDR3 is TGTGCCAGCAGTTCAGGACCTAATACAGATACGCAGTATTTT. This gives the protein CASSSGPNTDTQYF.

This clonotype was recorded a few times. The V and J genes are TRBV20-1 and TRBJ2-7, with D tentatively TRBD2 (5 bases). Germline V gene data show CDR1 as DFQATT and CDR2 as SNEGSKA (reference sequence). The CDR3 extends over 12 amino acids. Trimming stripped 5 bases from V and 7 bases from J, with 15 bases between. CDR3 in amino acids: CSACPSSLEQYF. CDR3 DNA sequence: TGCAGTGCTTGTCCTAGCTCGTTGGAGCAGTACTTC.

The table lists this clonotype with a few counts. The genes are TRBV6-2 or TRBV6-3 and TRBJ2-1; the D is unclear. From germline, CDR1 is MNHEY and CDR2 SVGEGT. This CDR3 is 12 amino acids long. V lost 6 bases and J lost 8, with 11 bases in between. The CDR3 is CASSLGPYEQFF. CDR3 DNA: TGTGCCAGCAGCCTTGGACCTTATGAGCAGTTCTTC.